Below are 25 T cell receptor beta chains sequenced from a single sample in a study of blood T cell repertoires in COVID-19 (dated by TCRdb to 2020 to 2022). Library preparation was by the immunoSEQ multiplex PCR assay. Imported from immuneACCESS, the table was reduced by TCRdb to in-frame sequences with V and J called. These copies leave out some clones; in studies compared against another copy, an unresolved V gene accounts for under half, and the cause of the remainder is not known. The sample table shows 120,000 to 150,000 clones, and more than 75% are seen once. Roughly 37% of the sample is held by the ten biggest clonotypes. Sequenced: peripheral blood. Receptors originate from a man between 45 and 60 years old who had recovered from COVID-19.

The chain links TRBV5-4 to TRBJ1-4; the D gene is possibly TRBD1 (5 bases). Trimming took off 0 bases at V and 7 bases at J, with 10 bases between the two ends. The germline V gene encodes CDR1 SGHNT and CDR2 YYREEE (reference sequence). The CDR3 covers 14 residues. The DNA for the CDR3 is TGTGCCAGCAGCTTGGAGGGGCTGAGTGAAAAACTGTTTTTT. This sequence encodes CASSLEGLSEKLFF.

The chain employs TRBV11-3 and TRBJ1-5, with 10 bases lining up with TRBD1. Germline values: CDR1 SGHNT, CDR2 YENEEA. The CDR3 has 16 residues. With V trimmed by 5 bases and J by 3 bases, 7 bases remained unmatched. In DNA form, the CDR3 reads TGTGCCAGCAGCCCAACCGGGACAGGGGTCAATCAGCCCCAGCATTTT. Translating gives CASSPTGTGVNQPQHF.

V is TRBV5-4 and J is TRBJ2-3, with TRBD2 as a possible D gene (6 bases). Between the trimmed V and J ends, which lost 4 bases and 1 base, there was a span of 10 bases. CDR1 is SGHNT, CDR2 YYREEE, per germline (reference sequence). This CDR3 is built from 14 residues. The CDR3 protein is CASSPGVGTDTQYF. DNA of the CDR3: TGTGCCAGCAGCCCGGGAGTCGGCACAGATACGCAGTATTTT.

CDR3 coding DNA: TGTGCCAGCAGTGGAGCGACAGGGTCCTACGAGCAGTACTTC. Its protein product is CASSGATGSYEQYF. The V and J genes are TRBV2 and TRBJ2-7, with TRBD1 identical over 7 bases. Trimming took 4 bases from V and 1 from J; bases not matched to a gene: 4. The CDR3 extends over 14 amino acids. CDR1 and CDR2 from the germline V gene are SNHLY and FYNNEI.

V usage is TRBV28 and J usage is TRBJ1-6; no definite D call. V was shortened by 4 bases and J by 7 bases, with 5 bases between the two germline ends. There are 12 residues in the CDR3. Germline V gene data show CDR1 as MDHEN and CDR2 as SYDVKM. The CDR3: CASSYSNSPLHF. The DNA of the CDR3 is TGTGCCAGCAGTTACTCGAATTCACCCCTCCACTTT.

The chain uses TRBV27 and TRBJ1-3, with D maybe TRBD1 (5 bases). Germline V gives CDR1 MNHEY, CDR2 SMNVEV (reference sequence). V lost 6 bases to trimming and J lost 2 bases, with 14 bases between them. The CDR3 is 15 amino acids. CDR3 region: CASSDSASPGNTIYF. The CDR3 DNA is TGTGCCAGCAGCGACAGTGCGTCTCCTGGAAACACCATATATTTT.

V gene TRBV7-6 combines with J gene TRBJ2-7; 7 bases are shared with TRBD1. Trimming took 1 base from V and 7 from J; bases not matched to a gene: 7. Germline V gene sequence: CDR1 SGHVS, CDR2 FNYEAQ. The CDR3 contains 14 residues. CDR3 amino acids: CASSLGTGLGEQYF. The CDR3 nucleotides read TGTGCCAGCAGCTTAGGGACAGGTTTGGGGGAGCAGTACTTC.

The rearrangement joins TRBV6-5 to TRBJ1-5; a weak D match, TRBD1 (6 bases). This CDR3 is built from 14 residues. The V gene's germline CDR1 is MNHEY and CDR2 SVGAGI. V shed 7 bases and J shed 3 bases, with 13 bases lying between them. The chain's CDR3 is CASTEGVHNQPQHF. CDR3 nucleotides: TGTGCCAGCACCGAGGGGGTACACAATCAGCCCCAGCATTTT.

The rearrangement links TRBV7-2 to TRBJ1-4; TRBD1 aligns across 9 bases. From germline, CDR1 is SGHTA and CDR2 FQGNSA. CDR3 length: 15 amino acids. The J segment lost 5 bases and the V segment lost 5 bases, leaving 6 bases of the junction unmatched. CDR3 DNA sequence: TGTGCCAGCAGCATACAGGGGGCACAGAATGAAAAACTGTTTTTT. It codes for CASSIQGAQNEKLFF.

The rearrangement joins TRBV6-1 to TRBJ2-2; D gene ambiguous. The germline V gene has CDR1 MNHNS and CDR2 SASEGT. The CDR3 extends over 15 amino acids. V was clipped by 2 bases and J by 0 bases, with 7 bases between them. The CDR3 protein is CASSEMRTNTGELFF. Here the CDR3 DNA reads TGTGCCAGCAGTGAAATGCGTACGAACACCGGGGAGCTGTTTTTT.

This sequence joins TRBV11-2 and TRBJ2-7; the D is unclear. The germline V gene encodes CDR1 SGHAT and CDR2 FQNNGV. The CDR3 loop spans 11 amino acids. V shed 1 base and J shed 4 bases, with 2 bases lying between them. CDR3 protein: CASSLAYEQYF. The CDR3 DNA is TGTGCCAGCAGCTTAGCATACGAGCAGTACTTC.

In regard to this clone: Different DNA sequences within this sample yield the same CDR3. V and J are TRBV4-1 and TRBJ2-7; the match to TRBD1 covers 9 bases. CDR3 length equals 14 residues. Germline CDR1 MGHRA, CDR2 YSYEKL. Trimming removed 4 bases from V and 4 bases from J; junction bases left unmatched: 5. The CDR3 nucleotides are TGCGCCAGCAGCCCGGGACAGGGAGGGTACGAGCAGTACTTC. It codes for CASSPGQGGYEQYF.

The J gene is TRBJ2-7, the V gene TRBV5-1, with D possibly being TRBD1 (5 bases). This CDR3 region has 16 residues. Germline values: CDR1 SGHRS, CDR2 YFSETQ. V was cut by 0 bases and J by 1 base, with 14 bases left in between. CDR3 bases: TGCGCCAGCAGCTTGGCAACAGGCCCTATTTCCTACGAGCAGTACTTC. This sequence encodes CASSLATGPISYEQYF.

J is TRBJ2-7 and V is TRBV5-1; 11 bases line up with TRBD2. The trim removed 4 bases at V and 0 bases at J, leaving 12 bases unmatched. This CDR3 comprises 18 residues. Germline CDR1 SGHRS, CDR2 YFSETQ. CDR3 sequence (DNA): TGCGCCAGCAGCCTAACACTAGCGGGGGTATCGAGCTCCTACGAGCAGTACTTC. Its protein product is CASSLTLAGVSSSYEQYF.

The V call is TRBV19, the J call TRBJ2-6, with TRBD1 matching over 8 bases. J gave up 0 bases and V 3 bases, and 7 bases lay outside the gene matches. Germline V gene data show CDR1 as LNHDA and CDR2 as SQIVND (reference sequence). The CDR3 has 18 amino acids. As DNA, the CDR3 is TGTGCCAGTAGTATCCCGCAGGGGGCTTTCTCTGGGGCCAACGTCCTGACTTTC. Its protein is CASSIPQGAFSGANVLTF.

V usage is TRBV2 and J usage is TRBJ1-2; the match to TRBD1 covers 11 bases. This CDR3 contains 14 residues. J gave up 6 bases and V 6 bases, and 6 bases lay outside the gene matches. Germline CDR1 and CDR2: SNHLY and FYNNEI. The DNA for the CDR3 is TGTGCCAGCAGGGAGGGGACAGGGGGAGATGGCTACACCTTC. It codes for CASREGTGGDGYTF.

The chain joins TRBV7-2 to TRBJ1-1; 7 bases agree with TRBD1. Germline lookup yields CDR1 SGHTA and CDR2 FQGNSA. The V segment lost 7 bases and the J segment 0 bases; nucleotides outside the gene matches: 5. This CDR3 has 14 amino acids. CDR3 protein: CASNRQGLNTEAFF. The CDR3 nucleotides are TGTGCCAGCAACCGACAGGGCTTGAACACTGAAGCTTTCTTT.

The V call is TRBV11-1, the J call TRBJ2-7, with D possibly being TRBD2 (6 bases). Germline V gene sequence: CDR1 SGHAT, CDR2 FQDESV (reference sequence). The CDR3 has 16 amino acids. V dropped 3 bases and J dropped 5 bases, with 20 bases sitting between them. This CDR3 is CASSLSRDLDIHEQYF. CDR3 sequence (DNA): TGTGCCAGCAGCTTGAGCCGGGACTTGGACATCCACGAGCAGTACTTC.

This rearrangement joins TRBV3-1 (or the pseudogene TRBV3-2) to TRBJ2-3; D is unclear. The V gene lost 0 bases and the J gene lost 10 bases, with 17 bases spanning the gap. The CDR3 covers 15 residues. Per the germline V gene, CDR1 is LGHDT and CDR2 is YNNKEL (reference sequence). Here the CDR3 reads CASSQESSESSAQYF. CDR3 in DNA: TGTGCCAGCAGCCAAGAATCATCGGAGAGCTCGGCGCAGTATTTT.

The gene calls are TRBV21-1 and TRBJ2-5; whether TRBD2, the table's D call, matches the DNA was not checked. TRBV21-1 is listed as a pseudogene. The CDR3 sequence is 14 residues long. CDR3 sequence (DNA): TGTGCCAGCAGCAAAGGTACGGGTGATGGGACCCAGTACTTC. Translation: CASSKGTGDGTQYF.

The count of this clone is one. This chain joins TRBV3-1 (or the pseudogene TRBV3-2) and TRBJ2-3; D possibly corresponds to TRBD1 (5 bases). CDR1 is LGHDT and CDR2 is YNNKEL in the germline V gene (reference sequence). Trimming left V 4 bases short and J 2 bases short, with 13 bases between. The CDR3 consists of 15 residues. The DNA for the CDR3 is TGTGCCAGCAGCCCCGGGCAGGGATTCACAGATACGCAGTATTTT. This codes for CASSPGQGFTDTQYF.

This clone was found once. This chain connects TRBV4-3 to TRBJ2-3, with a tentative D call TRBD2 (6 bases). V was trimmed by 1 base and J by 6 bases, leaving 8 bases between them. Germline-derived CDR1 and CDR2 are LGHNA and YSLEER. The CDR3 is 13 residues long. For the CDR3, the DNA is TGCGCCAGCAGCCAAGGCGGGGTGGATACGCAGTATTTT. Encoded protein: CASSQGGVDTQYF.

The gene calls are TRBV29-1 and TRBJ2-1; D is unresolved. V lost 3 bases and J 0 bases, leaving 12 bases between the germline ends. Per the germline V gene, CDR1 is SQVTM and CDR2 is ANQGSEA. The CDR3 covers 15 residues. The CDR3 sequence: CSVDIPRPSYNEQFF. DNA for the CDR3: TGCAGCGTTGATATCCCCAGGCCCTCCTACAATGAGCAGTTCTTC.

The chain uses TRBV5-6 and TRBJ1-4; D gene uncertain. This CDR3 is built from 15 residues. Germline assignment: CDR1 SGHDT and CDR2 YYEEEE. V lost 4 bases and J lost 8, with 18 bases in between. CDR3 DNA sequence: TGTGCCAGCAGCAGGGTCGTTGGCCGGAGGGAAAAACTGTTTTTT. Amino acids: CASSRVVGRREKLFF.

This clone turned up a few times. The chain employs TRBV2 and TRBJ2-3; 12 bases align to TRBD2. J was trimmed by 1 base and V by 7 bases; bases with no gene match: 6. The germline CDR1 and CDR2 sequences are SNHLY and FYNNEI. This CDR3 has 16 amino acids. Here the CDR3 reads CASNAGLAGRTDTQYF. CDR3 nucleotides: TGTGCCAGCAATGCCGGACTAGCGGGACGCACAGATACGCAGTATTTT. The whole variable domain, remainder taken from reference TRBV2 and TRBJ2-3, is EPEVTQTPSHQVTQMGQEVILRCVPISNHLYFYWYRQILGQKVEFLVSFYNNEISEKSEIFDDQFSVERPDGSNFTLKIRSTKLEDSAMYFCASNAGLAGRTDTQYFGPGTRLTVL.